These T cell receptor beta chains were read from a single sample in a study of T cell responses to AZD1222 COVID-19 vaccine. TCRdb's table, derived via immunoSEQ multiplex PCR, lists solely in-frame clones and lacks some. The sample records roughly 65,000 clones, around four fifths being singletons. The sample was peripheral blood, taken on day 0 of AZD1222 vaccination. The receptors shown here come from an adult in good health. Each CDR3 is given with its conserved first and last residue. A D gene is named only where the DNA matches it firmly. Clone size appears in some rows only: once, few, many, or a class for an expanded clone.

J: TRBJ1-1
size: -
D: TRBD1
V: TRBV11-1
CDR3: CASTKREGQLDEAFF
DNA: TGTGCCAGCACCAAACGGGAGGGACAGTTGGATGAAGCTTTCTTT

J: TRBJ2-2
size: -
D: TRBD2
V: TRBV7-9
CDR3: CASTGPAGENTGELFF
DNA: TGTGCCAGCACCGGGCCGGCGGGGGAAAACACCGGGGAGCTGTTTTTT

J: TRBJ2-7
size: -
D: -
V: TRBV10-3
CDR3: CAISESLLRQTRNRYEQYF
DNA: TGTGCCATCAGTGAGTCCCTGCTGCGGCAAACAAGGAACCGGTACGAGCAGTACTTC

J: TRBJ2-3
size: -
D: TRBD1
V: TRBV6-6
CDR3: CASSMDRSSTDTQYF
DNA: TGTGCCAGCAGTATGGACAGGTCTAGCACAGATACGCAGTATTTT

J: TRBJ1-4
size: -
D: -
V: TRBV3-1/TRBV3-2
CDR3: CASSQRTDPIEKLFF
DNA: TGTGCCAGCAGCCAGAGGACGGACCCTATCGAAAAACTGTTTTTT

J: TRBJ2-7
size: -
D: -
V: TRBV20-1
CDR3: CSASGGYEQYF
DNA: TGCAGTGCTAGTGGGGGGTACGAGCAGTACTTC

J: TRBJ1-3
size: -
D: -
V: TRBV20-1
CDR3: CSASFLGPTNTIYF
DNA: TGCAGTGCTAGTTTTTTGGGGCCAACTAACACCATATATTTT

J: TRBJ2-7
size: once
D: -
V: TRBV6-6
CDR3: CASSESQGAYEQYF
DNA: TGTGCCAGCAGTGAGTCCCAAGGGGCCTACGAGCAGTACTTC

J: TRBJ2-7
size: -
D: -
V: TRBV5-1
CDR3: CASSLATGREQYF
DNA: TGCGCCAGCAGCTTGGCAACAGGGCGCGAGCAGTACTTC

J: TRBJ2-7
size: -
D: -
V: TRBV18
CDR3: CASSPNQGSHEQYF
DNA: TGTGCCAGCTCACCGAATCAAGGGTCCCACGAGCAGTACTTC

J: TRBJ2-7
size: once
D: -
V: TRBV3-1/TRBV3-2
CDR3: CASSHLGGLVYEQYF
DNA: TGTGCCAGCAGCCACCTGGGGGGCCTGGTCTACGAGCAGTACTTC

J: TRBJ2-2
size: -
D: -
V: TRBV2
CDR3: CASSEDYTGELFF
DNA: TGTGCCAGCAGTGAGGACTACACCGGGGAGCTGTTTTTT

J: TRBJ1-1
size: -
D: -
V: TRBV10-2
CDR3: CASKTGTDRAFF
DNA: TGCGCCAGCAAAACCGGGACCGATCGAGCTTTCTTT

J: TRBJ2-3
size: -
D: -
V: TRBV14
CDR3: CASSRGGADTQYF
DNA: TGTGCCAGCAGCCGAGGAGGGGCAGATACGCAGTATTTT

J: TRBJ2-7
size: -
D: -
V: TRBV5-1
CDR3: CASSPIGVSEQYF
DNA: TGCGCCAGCAGCCCTATAGGGGTAAGCGAGCAGTACTTC

J: TRBJ1-2
size: -
D: -
V: TRBV7-9
CDR3: CASSNWGARLYGYTF
DNA: TGTGCCAGCAGCAATTGGGGGGCGCGGTTGTATGGCTACACCTTC

J: TRBJ2-1
size: -
D: -
V: TRBV5-1
CDR3: CASSLEPGPRSYNEQFF
DNA: TGCGCCAGCAGCTTGGAACCGGGGCCTAGGAGCTACAATGAGCAGTTCTTC

J: TRBJ1-6
size: -
D: -
V: TRBV10-2
CDR3: CASSEARVNPPLHF
DNA: TGCGCCAGCAGTGAGGCCAGGGTGAATCCACCCCTCCACTTT

J: TRBJ1-2
size: -
D: TRBD1
V: TRBV27
CDR3: CASSRVLGQGFGGYTF
DNA: TGTGCCAGCAGTAGGGTATTGGGACAGGGCTTTGGTGGCTACACCTTC

J: TRBJ2-7
size: -
D: -
V: TRBV11-2
CDR3: CASSFGGPYEQYF
DNA: TGTGCCAGCAGCTTCGGGGGGCCATACGAGCAGTACTTC

J: TRBJ1-5
size: -
D: -
V: TRBV30
CDR3: CAWSSDRQPQHF
DNA: TGTGCCTGGAGTTCCGATCGGCAGCCCCAGCATTTT

J: TRBJ1-1
size: -
D: TRBD1
V: TRBV5-1
CDR3: CASSAQGGGRTEAFF
DNA: TGCGCCAGCAGCGCACAGGGGGGCGGAAGGACTGAAGCTTTCTTT

J: TRBJ2-3
size: once
D: -
V: TRBV4-1
CDR3: CASSQDHSPTPINTDTQYF
DNA: TGCGCCAGCAGCCAAGACCACAGCCCGACCCCGATCAATACAGATACGCAGTATTTT

J: TRBJ1-1
size: -
D: -
V: TRBV7-2
CDR3: CASSLKFIGGLNTEAFF
DNA: TGTGCCAGCAGCTTAAAGTTCATCGGGGGCTTAAACACTGAAGCTTTCTTT

J: TRBJ1-5
size: -
D: -
V: TRBV2
CDR3: CASNLVSGNQPQHF
DNA: TGTGCCAGCAATTTAGTCTCAGGAAATCAACCCCAGCATTTT

J: TRBJ1-5
size: -
D: -
V: TRBV19
CDR3: CASRDHRNSNQPQHF
DNA: TGTGCCAGTAGAGATCACAGAAATAGCAATCAGCCCCAGCATTTT

J: TRBJ2-1
size: -
D: -
V: TRBV7-2
CDR3: CASRLAGLRQFF
DNA: TGTGCCAGCAGGCTAGCAGGTCTACGGCAGTTCTTC

J: TRBJ1-1
size: -
D: -
V: TRBV5-1
CDR3: CASSLEANTEAFF
DNA: TGCGCCAGCAGCTTAGAGGCGAACACTGAAGCTTTCTTT

J: TRBJ1-5
size: -
D: -
V: TRBV4-1
CDR3: CASSQGIFGGQPQHF
DNA: TGCGCCAGCAGCCAAGGAATTTTCGGTGGGCAGCCCCAGCATTTT

J: TRBJ2-5
size: once
D: -
V: TRBV12-3/TRBV12-4
CDR3: CASRSARETQYF
DNA: TGTGCCAGCAGGTCAGCTAGAGAGACCCAGTACTTC

J: TRBJ2-1
size: -
D: -
V: TRBV5-1
CDR3: CASSTLGQSSYNEQFF
DNA: TGCGCCAGCAGCACCTTAGGTCAGTCCTCCTACAATGAGCAGTTCTTC

J: TRBJ2-6
size: -
D: -
V: TRBV6-5
CDR3: CASSSTGSGANVLTF
DNA: TGTGCCAGCAGTTCGACCGGCTCTGGGGCCAACGTCCTGACTTTC

J: TRBJ1-3
size: -
D: -
V: TRBV7-9
CDR3: CASRSGSGNTIYF
DNA: TGTGCCAGCAGGTCCGGCTCTGGAAACACCATATATTTT

J: TRBJ1-3
size: -
D: -
V: TRBV3-1/TRBV3-2
CDR3: CASSQVRGRGFNTIYF
DNA: TGTGCCAGCAGCCAAGTCCGCGGCAGGGGATTTAACACCATATATTTT

J: TRBJ2-5
size: -
D: -
V: TRBV15
CDR3: CATKTTGSETQYF
DNA: TGTGCCACCAAAACAACAGGGAGTGAGACCCAGTACTTC

J: TRBJ1-4
size: -
D: -
V: TRBV3-1/TRBV3-2
CDR3: CASSDATVREKLFF
DNA: TGTGCCAGCAGCGACGCCACCGTACGTGAAAAACTGTTTTTT

J: TRBJ1-1
size: -
D: -
V: TRBV5-1
CDR3: CASSRGNSNTEAFF
DNA: TGCGCCAGCAGCAGAGGGAATTCGAACACTGAAGCTTTCTTT

J: TRBJ1-2
size: -
D: TRBD1
V: TRBV5-4
CDR3: CASGGGTGETYGYTF
DNA: TGTGCCAGCGGCGGAGGGACAGGGGAGACCTATGGCTACACCTTC

J: TRBJ2-5
size: -
D: TRBD1
V: TRBV28
CDR3: CASSGTDRGGRETQYF
DNA: TGTGCCAGCAGTGGGACGGACAGGGGTGGAAGAGAGACCCAGTACTTC

J: TRBJ1-2
size: few
D: -
V: TRBV3-1/TRBV3-2
CDR3: CASSHTVPFYGYTF
DNA: TGTGCCAGCAGCCATACAGTTCCCTTCTATGGCTACACCTTC

J: TRBJ1-2
size: -
D: TRBD1
V: TRBV3-1/TRBV3-2
CDR3: CASSPFGTAYGYTF
DNA: TGTGCCAGCAGCCCCTTCGGGACAGCCTATGGCTACACCTTC

J: TRBJ2-7
size: few
D: TRBD2
V: TRBV10-2
CDR3: CASSDQTSDEQYF
DNA: TGCGCCAGCAGTGATCAAACTAGCGACGAGCAGTACTTC

J: TRBJ2-3
size: -
D: TRBD1
V: TRBV5-6
CDR3: CASSLGGQGGGDTQYF
DNA: TGTGCCAGCAGCTTGGGGGGACAGGGAGGAGGGGATACGCAGTATTTT

J: TRBJ2-3
size: few
D: -
V: TRBV9
CDR3: CASSVDTSRVQYF
DNA: TGTGCCAGCAGCGTAGATACTAGTCGGGTGCAGTATTTT

J: TRBJ2-2
size: -
D: -
V: TRBV11-2
CDR3: CASSPPGELFF
DNA: TGTGCCAGCAGCCCCCCCGGGGAGCTGTTTTTT

J: TRBJ1-5
size: -
D: -
V: TRBV7-2
CDR3: CASSFGRINQPQHF
DNA: TGTGCCAGCAGCTTCGGACGTATTAATCAGCCCCAGCATTTT

J: TRBJ2-3
size: -
D: -
V: TRBV19
CDR3: CASSADTQYF
DNA: TGTGCCAGTAGTGCAGATACGCAGTATTTT

J: TRBJ2-7
size: few
D: TRBD1
V: TRBV5-6
CDR3: CASSSRPDRVGEQYF
DNA: TGTGCCAGCAGCTCCCGACCGGACAGGGTAGGCGAGCAGTACTTC

J: TRBJ2-7
size: once
D: -
V: TRBV7-8
CDR3: CASSQRRISLYEQYF
DNA: TGTGCCAGCAGCCAAAGAAGGATCAGTCTCTACGAGCAGTACTTC

J: TRBJ2-1
size: -
D: TRBD2
V: TRBV11-2
CDR3: CASSLVSGGFNEQFF
DNA: TGTGCCAGCAGCTTGGTTAGCGGGGGTTTTAATGAGCAGTTCTTC

J: TRBJ2-3
size: -
D: -
V: TRBV9
CDR3: CASSPRGRGGTDTQYF
DNA: TGTGCCAGCAGCCCCAGGGGGCGGGGGGGCACAGATACGCAGTATTTT

J: TRBJ2-5
size: -
D: TRBD2
V: TRBV9
CDR3: CASSLLSGGGARETQYF
DNA: TGTGCCAGCAGCCTCCTTTCTGGCGGGGGGGCCCGGGAGACCCAGTACTTC

J: TRBJ1-1
size: -
D: -
V: TRBV10-3
CDR3: CAISDMFREGGTEAFF
DNA: TGTGCCATCAGTGACATGTTCAGAGAGGGAGGTACTGAAGCTTTCTTT

J: TRBJ2-3
size: -
D: -
V: TRBV4-3
CDR3: CASSQEGGGPSTDTQYF
DNA: TGCGCCAGCAGCCAAGAAGGGGGGGGCCCTAGCACAGATACGCAGTATTTT